One and the same sample provided the 23 T cell receptor beta chains below, sequenced in a study of neurological immune-mediated disorders (dated by TCRdb to about 2019). The method behind the library was 5' RACE. Sequencing took place on an Illumina HiSeq 2500. The raw public reads went through TCRdb reprocessing: fastp at Q25, MiXCR clone calling, in-frame beta chains kept. When rows share a CDR3 protein, they turn into one entry using the most common DNA and genes. This sample gives tens of thousands of distinct CDR3 sequences in total; 4.3% of them show up just once. Roughly 5.6% of the sample is taken by the ten largest. This specimen's time point label, interpreted: longitudinal time-point 3. Sequenced: PBMCs. The source of these receptors is a woman aged 60-75 years with multiple sclerosis.

This clonotype was counted many times. One junction end disagrees with the germline gene, perhaps due to a read error. The chain is built from TRBV7-7 and TRBJ2-1; D perhaps matches TRBD2 (5 bases). Germline CDR1 reads SSHAT; CDR2 reads FNYEAQ (reference sequence). The CDR3 sequence is 14 residues long. The CDR3 sequence is CASSLDGVLNEQFF. In nucleotides, the CDR3 is TGTGCTAGCAGCTTAGACGGGGTACTCAATGAGCAGTTCTTC. Filled out from reference TRBV7-7 and TRBJ2-1, the complete variable domain reads GAGVSQSPRYKVTKRGQDVTLRCDPISSHATLYWYQQALGQGPEFLTYFNYEAQPDKSGLPSDRFSAERPEGSISTLTIQRTEQRDSAMYRCASSLDGVLNEQFFGPGTRLTVL.

The chain recombines TRBV27 with TRBJ2-2, with 7 nucleotides matching TRBD1. V lost 5 bases to trimming and J lost 4 bases; unmatched junction nucleotides: 7. Per germline, CDR1 MNHEY and CDR2 SMNVEV (reference sequence). The CDR3 has 15 residues. Here the CDR3 DNA reads TGTGCCAGCAGTCCCCGGGACAGTGGCACCGGGGAGCTGTTTTTT. Translated, it gives CASSPRDSGTGELFF.

Many counts were recorded for this clonotype. The chain has TRBV12-3 or TRBV12-4 and TRBJ1-2; D possibly corresponds to TRBD1 (5 bases). Trimming pared 5 bases from V and 2 bases from J, leaving 6 bases between. The length of the CDR3 is 12 residues. CDR3 in amino acids: CASSTGNYGYTF. For the CDR3, the DNA is TGTGCCAGCAGTACAGGAAACTATGGCTACACCTTC.

Many counts were recorded for this clonotype. The chain employs TRBV20-1 and TRBJ2-5; D gene ambiguous. With 7 bases removed from V and 5 bases from J, the gap between germline ends came to 17 bases. The germline gives CDR1 DFQATT, CDR2 SNEGSKA (reference sequence). The CDR3 has 13 amino acids. CDR3 residues: CSVIEIGRETQYF. DNA of the CDR3: TGCAGTGTGATCGAAATAGGGCGGGAGACCCAGTACTTC.

With regard to this clonotype: One junction end does not reproduce the germline sequence, and a read error may be involved. This chain uses TRBV7-7 with TRBJ2-5, with a possible D match to TRBD1 (6 bases). Looked up from germline, CDR1 is SSHAT and CDR2 is FNYEAQ (reference sequence). The CDR3 is made up of 14 amino acids. The CDR3 DNA follows: TGTGCTAGCAGCCCTACAGGGTTACAAGAGACCCAGTACTTC. Protein sequence: CASSPTGLQETQYF.

The gene calls are TRBV18 and TRBJ1-5; D not resolved. Trimming took 3 bases from V and 7 from J, leaving 7 bases between them. Per the germline V gene, CDR1 is KGHSH and CDR2 is LQKENI. There are 12 residues in the CDR3. CDR3 sequence: CASSPVSQPQHF. CDR3 nucleotides: TGTGCCAGCTCACCGGTTTCACAGCCCCAGCATTTT. The full variable domain, its missing parts supplied by reference TRBV18 and TRBJ1-5, is NAGVMQNPRHLVRRRGQEARLRCSPMKGHSHVYWYRQLPEEGLKFMVYLQKENIIDESGMPKERFSAEFPKEGPSILRIQQVVRGDSAAYFCASSPVSQPQHFGDGTRLSIL.

This clonotype was detected many times. CDR3 bases: TGTGCCAGCAGCTTTCCCAGACTAGCGGGGGTTTCCTACGAGCAGTACTTC. Protein: CASSFPRLAGVSYEQYF. This chain joins TRBV11-2 and TRBJ2-7, with 12 bases lining up with TRBD2. Germline loops: CDR1 SGHAT, CDR2 FQNNGV. This CDR3 region has 17 residues. J lost 1 base, V lost 3 bases, and 7 bases had no gene match. Full variable domain (missing parts from reference TRBV11-2 and TRBJ2-7): EAGVAQSPRYKIIEKRQSVAFWCNPISGHATLYWYQQILGQGPKLLIQFQNNGVVDDSQLPKDRFSAERLKGVDSTLKIQPAKLEDSAVYLCASSFPRLAGVSYEQYFGPGTRLTVT.

The table lists this clonotype with many counts. V gene TRBV6-2 or TRBV6-3 combines with J gene TRBJ2-1, with TRBD2 matching 9 bases. This CDR3 spans 19 amino acids. From germline, CDR1 is MNHEY and CDR2 SVGEGT. Germline trimming cut 2 bases from V and 0 bases from J; bases unmatched to any gene: 11. CDR3 coding DNA: TGTGCCAGCAGTTACCCTGCAGCGGGGGGAGACAGCTCCTACAATGAGCAGTTCTTC. Translation: CASSYPAAGGDSSYNEQFF.

This clonotype was seen at least ten times. The V call is TRBV20-1, the J call TRBJ1-6; weak D call: TRBD1 (6 bases). The germline V and J ends were trimmed by 1 base and 7 bases, with 17 bases remaining between them. Germline assignment: CDR1 DFQATT and CDR2 SNEGSKA (reference sequence). The length of the CDR3 is 16 residues. The CDR3 sequence is CSARGGQWATNSPLHF. DNA of the CDR3: TGCAGTGCTAGAGGCGGACAGTGGGCAACCAATTCACCCCTCCACTTT.

In its sample, this clonotype was seen many times. V usage is TRBV6-6 and J usage is TRBJ2-1; D unresolved. CDR1 MNHNY and CDR2 SVGAGI come from the germline V gene (reference sequence). The CDR3 runs 14 residues. V lost 2 bases, J lost 8 bases, and 13 bases lay in between. CDR3 loop: CASSYISIGDEQFF. In DNA form, the CDR3 reads TGTGCCAGCAGTTACATCTCCATTGGGGATGAGCAGTTCTTC.

The table lists this clonotype with many counts. This chain connects TRBV10-3 to TRBJ1-6, with a tentative D call TRBD1 (5 bases). The germline CDR1 and CDR2 sequences are ENHRY and SYGVKD. The CDR3 runs to 14 residues. V lost 2 bases and J lost 10, with 12 bases in between. The CDR3 sequence: CAISEQGGESPLHF. Here the CDR3 DNA reads TGTGCCATCAGTGAGCAGGGTGGGGAGTCACCCCTCCACTTT.

This clonotype was observed many times. The V call is TRBV5-5, the J call TRBJ1-5; no clear D gene. The CDR3 loop spans 12 amino acids. Trimming left V 4 bases short and J 6 bases short, with 8 bases between. CDR1 is SGHKS and CDR2 is YYEKEE in the germline V gene (reference sequence). The DNA of the CDR3 is TGTGCCAGCAGCGTGGGAGGTCAGCCCCAGCATTTT. As protein: CASSVGGQPQHF.

This clonotype came up many times. The chain recombines TRBV11-2 with TRBJ2-5, with no clear D. From germline, CDR1 is SGHAT and CDR2 FQNNGV. This CDR3 comprises 12 residues. The V and J ends lost 1 base and 5 bases respectively, with 5 bases between them. In DNA, the CDR3 is TGTGCCAGCAGCTTAGGCGAGGAGACCCAGTACTTC. This encodes CASSLGEETQYF.

The sample holds many counts of this clonotype. The chain combines TRBV5-1 with TRBJ2-5; D possibly matches TRBD1 or TRBD2 (6 bases each). This CDR3 has 16 amino acids. Trimming left V 1 base short and J 5 bases short, with 18 bases between. CDR1 and CDR2 (germline): SGHRS, YFSETQ. Here the CDR3 reads CASSLMRREGGETQYF. As DNA, the CDR3 is TGCGCCAGCAGCTTGATGAGGAGGGAAGGGGGGGAGACCCAGTACTTC.

This clonotype was seen repeatedly, ten times or more. The chain links TRBV5-1 to TRBJ1-1, with no clear D. The CDR3 runs 14 residues. V was cut by 3 bases and J by 1 base, with 10 bases left in between. Germline V gives CDR1 SGHRS, CDR2 YFSETQ. The CDR3 nucleotides read TGCGCCAGCAGCTCCGACGGACGGAACACTGAAGCTTTCTTT. It is translated as CASSSDGRNTEAFF.

The sample holds many counts of this clonotype. V is TRBV29-1 and J is TRBJ1-5, with 9 bases aligning to TRBD1. The CDR3 is 12 amino acids. Germline lookup yields CDR1 SQVTM and CDR2 ANQGSEA. V was clipped by 5 bases and J by 7 bases; unmatched bases: 3. The CDR3 DNA is TGCAGCGTTAAGACAGGGGGACAGCCCCAGCATTTT. Translating gives CSVKTGGQPQHF.

This clonotype was detected many times. V usage is TRBV12-3 or TRBV12-4 and J usage is TRBJ1-1; D might be TRBD1 (6 bases). This CDR3 comprises 18 residues. V was cut by 3 bases and J by 0 bases, with 20 bases left in between. The DNA for the CDR3 is TGTGCCAGCAGTTTGTCGATGACACAAAGGACAGTGAACACTGAAGCTTTCTTT. Translation gives CASSLSMTQRTVNTEAFF.

This clonotype was counted at least ten times. This chain links TRBV18 with TRBJ1-2, with D possibly TRBD1 on 6 matching bases. V was trimmed by 2 bases and J by 4 bases, leaving 26 bases between them. The CDR3 consists of 19 residues. Germline-derived CDR1 and CDR2 are KGHSH and LQKENI. CDR3 sequence: CASSPSGVGLGRGSYGYTF. The CDR3 DNA reads as TGTGCCAGCTCACCATCTGGAGTCGGTCTTGGCAGGGGAAGCTATGGCTACACCTTC.

This clonotype was observed at least ten times. This sequence joins TRBV2 and TRBJ2-3; TRBD1 might be the D (5 bases). Germline V gives CDR1 SNHLY, CDR2 FYNNEI. With 6 bases removed from V and 9 bases from J, the gap between germline ends came to 7 bases. This CDR3 region has 10 residues. CDR3 nucleotides: TGTGCCAGCAGCAGGGAAACGCAGTATTTT. This sequence encodes CASSRETQYF.

This clonotype came up many times. The genes are TRBV5-1 and TRBJ2-7; 9 bases agree with TRBD1. Trimming took 3 bases from V and 5 from J; bases not matched to a gene: 3. The length of the CDR3 is 13 residues. CDR1 is SGHRS and CDR2 is YFSETQ in the germline V gene. CDR3 coding DNA: TGCGCCAGCAGCTCGACAGGGGGGAACGAGCAGTACTTC. Protein product: CASSSTGGNEQYF. Based on the CDR3 plus reference TRBV5-1 and TRBJ2-7, the full variable domain is KAGVTQTPRYLIKTRGQQVTLSCSPISGHRSVSWYQQTPGQGLQFLFEYFSETQRNKGNFPGRFSGRQFSNSRSEMNVSTLELGDSALYLCASSSTGGNEQYFGPGTRLTVT.

Points on this clonotype: This may be a read error, as it is one base from a much larger clone. This chain joins TRBV20-1 and TRBJ1-2, with D hard to call. V was pared by 4 bases and J by 10 bases, with 16 bases between. The CDR3 consists of 12 residues. Germline CDR1 is DFQATT and CDR2 is SNEGSKA (reference sequence). In nucleotides, the CDR3 is TGCAGTGCTACACGGACGGTTGATGACTACACCTTC. Translating it yields CSATRTVDDYTF.

This clonotype has a count of ten or more. This rearrangement joins TRBV29-1 to TRBJ2-5, with 9 bases that match TRBD1. Germline V gives CDR1 SQVTM, CDR2 ANQGSEA. CDR3 length: 12 residues. Losses at the gene ends were 6 bases for V and 4 bases for J; bases not matched to a gene: 3. CDR3 nucleotides: TGCAGCGTCGGGACAGGGATAGAGACCCAGTACTTC. Protein sequence: CSVGTGIETQYF.

This clonotype was counted many times. V usage is TRBV20-1 and J usage is TRBJ1-2; no clear D gene. V was trimmed by 1 base and J by 4 bases, leaving 7 bases between them. The germline gives CDR1 DFQATT, CDR2 SNEGSKA (reference sequence). This CDR3 is 12 amino acids long. CDR3 in DNA: TGCAGTGCTAGAGCAGCGACCTATGGCTACACCTTC. Its protein is CSARAATYGYTF.